This T cell receptor beta chain was found in a study of blood T cell repertoires in COVID-19 (TCRdb year 2020). About the study as a whole: Collaborator samples came from the United States, Italy and Spain and covered acute and convalescent phases of COVID-19. The samples were drawn from two sources: the first 160 participants of the ongoing ImmuneRACE study, and fewer than 1,500 subjects contributed by 6 global collaborators. Where available, HLA class I and class II types were taken from metadata supplied by the sample provider and were not determined by assay-based typing. Deeply sampled blood TCRbeta repertoires from subjects exposed to, actively infected with, or recovered from COVID-19 were included in the dataset. A freely available public database, intended as a resource for researchers studying the immune response to SARS-CoV-2, is where the repertoires were released. Sample metadata almost always included a de-identified subject ID, COVID-19 status, age in years and sex. The prospective study material was composed of cDNA or gDNA derived from T cells, B-cell-depleted T cells, or PBMCs. Overall study outcomes, separate from this receptor: Clinical and demographic metadata were provided uncurated, with the amount varying by source and participant.

The immunoSEQ Assay, a bias-controlled multiplex PCR, was used to amplify TCRbeta CDR3 regions from genomic DNA. Processing in the source paper ran as follows. The number of nucleated cells in each sample was estimated from the amplification of reference gene primers within the assay. Sequence reads were collapsed and filtered to measure the absolute abundance of every unique TCRbeta CDR3 rearrangement. For each sample, productive Simpson clonality was calculated as the square root of Simpson's diversity index across productive rearrangements. TCRdb holds this immuneACCESS table with in-frame rearrangements only. Some clones are missing; in checked studies, unresolved V genes explain under half, and the rest has no known cause. The D gene and trimming were derived from the DNA, and the V and J assignments and clone size from that table. This sample lists roughly 150,000 clones; 70% to 85% were detected once. The ten largest clones take up roughly 6.8% of the sample.

CDR3 length: 15 amino acids, cysteine to phenylalanine. Only the CDR3 DNA stays, 45 bases, in frame from base 1. CDR1 is given as SGDLS and CDR2 as YYNGEE, both from the germline V gene. Trimming takes 5 bases off V and 4 bases off J; junction bases not matched to a gene: 9. The collaborating institutions used their own protocols to collect whole blood in K2EDTA tubes. Collaborator samples were shipped for TCRbeta analysis as frozen whole blood, isolated PBMCs, or DNA extracted from either sample type. A remark on this clone: This receptor's antigen is unknown. No base quality information exists; no much larger clone differs at one position.

The specimen sequenced was peripheral blood. The receptor chain draws on TRBV9 and TRBJ1-1; 9 nucleotides in the junction match TRBD1. This receptor was identified in a woman in her 50s in a cohort sampled during active or convalescent COVID-19. DNA sequence: TGTGCCAGCAGGGTAACACAGGGGGCTACCACTGAAGCTTTCTTT. Its amino acids are CASRVTQGATTEAFF.